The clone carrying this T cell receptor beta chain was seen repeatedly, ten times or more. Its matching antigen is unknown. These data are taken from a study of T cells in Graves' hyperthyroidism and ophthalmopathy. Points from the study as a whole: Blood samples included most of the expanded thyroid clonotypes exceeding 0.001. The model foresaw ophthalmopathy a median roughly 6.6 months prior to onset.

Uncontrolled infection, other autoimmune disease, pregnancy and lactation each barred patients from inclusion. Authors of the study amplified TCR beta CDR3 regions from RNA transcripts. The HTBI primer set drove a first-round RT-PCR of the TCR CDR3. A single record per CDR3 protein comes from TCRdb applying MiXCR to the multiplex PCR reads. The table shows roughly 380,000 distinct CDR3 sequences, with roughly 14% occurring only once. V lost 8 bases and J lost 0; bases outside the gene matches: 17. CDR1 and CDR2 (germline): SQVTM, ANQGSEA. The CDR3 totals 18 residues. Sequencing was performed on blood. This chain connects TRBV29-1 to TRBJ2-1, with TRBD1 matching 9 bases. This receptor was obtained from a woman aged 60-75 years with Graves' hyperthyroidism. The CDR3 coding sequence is TGCAGCTCCAGGGCCGGGACAGGGACGCTTAGCTCCTACAATGAGCAGTTCTTC. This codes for CSSRAGTGTLSSYNEQFF.